The clone carrying this T cell receptor beta chain was observed many times. Germline V gene sequence: CDR1 LNHNV, CDR2 YYDKDF (reference sequence). The CDR3 loop spans 15 amino acids. V lost 5 bases, J lost 5 bases, and 8 bases stayed unmatched. TCRdb fed the RT-PCR reads into MiXCR, producing one record per CDR3 protein. Of more than 550,000 distinct CDR3 sequences detected, 12% to 15% appear once; the ten largest clones hold 3% to 4.5%. This clonotype was sampled from a female donor in good health, serving as a healthy control. The V and J genes are TRBV15 and TRBJ2-1; 8 positions match TRBD2. Sequencing was carried out using memory CD4+ T cells from blood. The chain's CDR3 is CATSRGLAGDNEQFF. The CDR3 coding sequence is TGTGCCACCAGCCGTGGACTAGCCGGGGACAATGAGCAGTTCTTC. Full variable domain (rest looked up from reference TRBV15 and TRBJ2-1): DAMVIQNPRYQVTQFGKPVTLSCSQTLNHNVMYWYQQKSSQAPKLLFHYYDKDFNNEADTPDNFQSRRPNTSFCFLDIRSPGLGDTAMYLCATSRGLAGDNEQFFGPGTRLTVL.